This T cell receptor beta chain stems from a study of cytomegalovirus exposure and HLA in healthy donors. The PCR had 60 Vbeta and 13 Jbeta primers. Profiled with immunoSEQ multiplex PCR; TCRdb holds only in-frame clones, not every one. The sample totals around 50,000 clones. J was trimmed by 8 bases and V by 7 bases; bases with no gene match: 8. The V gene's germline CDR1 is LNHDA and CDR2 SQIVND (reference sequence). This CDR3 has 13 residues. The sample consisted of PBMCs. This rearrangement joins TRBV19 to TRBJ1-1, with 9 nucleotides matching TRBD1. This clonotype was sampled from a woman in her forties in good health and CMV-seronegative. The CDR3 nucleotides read TGTGCCAGTATCCGGGGACAGGGATCAGAAGCTTTCTTT. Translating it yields CASIRGQGSEAFF.